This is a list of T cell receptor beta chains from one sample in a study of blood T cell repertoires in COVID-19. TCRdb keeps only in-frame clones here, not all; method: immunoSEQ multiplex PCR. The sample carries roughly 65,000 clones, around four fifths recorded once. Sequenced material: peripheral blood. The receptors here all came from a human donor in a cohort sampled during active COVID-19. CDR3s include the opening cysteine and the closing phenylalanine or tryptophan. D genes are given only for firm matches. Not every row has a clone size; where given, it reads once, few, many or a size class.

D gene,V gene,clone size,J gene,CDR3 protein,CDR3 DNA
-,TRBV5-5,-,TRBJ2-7,CASSVRTVAYEQYF,TGTGCCAGCAGCGTCAGGACAGTAGCCTACGAGCAGTACTTC
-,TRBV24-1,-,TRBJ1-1,CATSEYTEAFF,TGTGCCACCAGTGAATATACTGAAGCTTTCTTT
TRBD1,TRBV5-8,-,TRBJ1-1,CASSLNRGVNTEAFF,TGTGCCAGCAGCCTTAACAGGGGAGTGAACACTGAAGCTTTCTTT
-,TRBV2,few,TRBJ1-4,CASRPLSEFEKLFF,TGTGCCAGCAGACCTCTTTCCGAGTTCGAAAAACTGTTTTTT
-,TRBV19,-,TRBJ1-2,CASSRDQGRDGYTF,TGTGCCAGTAGCCGGGATCAGGGGAGAGATGGCTACACCTTC
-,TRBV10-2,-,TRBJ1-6,CASSESRVFASPLHF,TGCGCCAGCAGTGAGTCCCGGGTATTTGCTTCACCCCTCCACTTT
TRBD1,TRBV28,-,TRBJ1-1,CASSSDRETEAFF,TGTGCCAGCAGTTCGGACAGGGAAACTGAAGCTTTCTTT
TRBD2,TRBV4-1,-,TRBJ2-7,CASSPGTRDEQYF,TGCGCCAGCAGCCCCGGGACTAGAGACGAGCAGTACTTC
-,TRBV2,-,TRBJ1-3,CASSEANSLSSGNTIYF,TGTGCCAGCAGTGAAGCGAACAGCTTGAGCTCTGGAAACACCATATATTTT
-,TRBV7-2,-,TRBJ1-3,CASSSRGPSGNTIYF,TGTGCCAGCAGCTCACGGGGTCCCTCTGGAAACACCATATATTTT
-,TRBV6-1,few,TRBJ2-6,CASSEASGQNPSPSGANVLTF,TGTGCCAGCAGTGAAGCCTCAGGACAAAATCCCAGTCCCTCTGGGGCCAACGTCCTGACTTTC
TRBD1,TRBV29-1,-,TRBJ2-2,CSVSGGAGGAVGTGELFF,TGCAGCGTTTCAGGGGGAGCAGGGGGCGCGGTTGGGACCGGGGAGCTGTTTTTT
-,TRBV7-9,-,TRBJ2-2,CASSSPGRTSNTGELFF,TGTGCCAGCAGCTCCCCAGGGCGGACCTCGAACACCGGGGAGCTGTTTTTT